This T cell receptor (beta chain) was sequenced during a study of monozygotic twins with inflammatory bowel disease (dated by TCRdb to about 2019). In terms of the full investigation: In total, roughly 30 monozygotic twin pairs made up the full study: 19 Danish pairs, all IBD-discordant, plus nine German pairs, of which four were IBD-concordant and five were IBD-discordant. The search for disease-associated traits relied mainly on comparing IBD patients with their genetically identical healthy co-twins within discordant pairs. Each individual had, on average, about 151 000 unique TCRalpha sequences and 181 000 unique TCRbeta sequences available for analysis.

In the germline V gene, CDR1 corresponds to SGHRS and CDR2 to YFSETQ. Reading from cysteine to phenylalanine, the CDR3 counts 13 amino acids. No DNA has been recorded. Overall study outcomes, separate from this receptor: Measured by the inverse Simpson index, TCRbeta repertoire diversity was lower in IBD patients than in their healthy co-twins. Concordant and discordant twins showed no difference in repertoire similarity, possibly because of limited statistical power. Background noise and inter-individual variability may have been introduced into the repertoires by the differing immunosuppressive treatments among patients. Different T cell subtypes could not be distinguished in the analysis. No single strong signal or clonotype linked to IBD turned up in the results, so the idea that one exists was not supported. Compared with healthy twins, IBD patients shared fewer clonotypes with other individuals, and the difference was most pronounced in patients with signs of disease activity.

Details on this clonotype: It has no known antigen specificity.

From each donor, an approximately 2.5 ml peripheral blood sample was drawn into PAXgene tubes and stored at -80 degrees C. Without any T cell sorting, total RNA was extracted from whole blood using the PAXgene blood miRNA kit on an automated QIAcube. Deep TCRalpha and TCRbeta repertoire profiling with unique molecular barcoding was performed on peripheral blood of monozygotic twin pairs concordant or discordant for inflammatory bowel disease. Smoking habits were recorded for all twin pairs, and individuals were classified as current, former or never smokers. Library creation used 5' RACE. For each TCR library, approximately 3,700 ng of total RNA was used. For each sample, cDNA was synthesized in eight separate reactions using SMARTScribe reverse transcriptase. During cDNA synthesis, template switching introduced unique molecular identifiers that contained a 6-nucleotide sample barcode. Two nested PCRs of about 15 and 9 cycles amplified the TCRalpha and TCRbeta cDNA, and bead purification followed each PCR. Before amplification, the cDNA was treated with uracil DNA-glycosylase and purified using the QIAquick PCR purification kit. The second PCR was the step at which Illumina TruSeq-compatible adapters and sample-specific barcodes were added. Library quality and concentration were assessed using TapeStation and Qubit, and 5 to 6 ng of each library was pooled. The pooled libraries were sequenced with 2 x 100 bp reads and custom sequencing primers on an Illumina HiSeq2500 single-index Rapid Run. On the study's bioinformatics: MiGEC version 1.2.6 was used for UMI-based consensus assembly to correct PCR and sequencing errors. V(D)J alignment, clonotype assembly and CDR3 extraction were performed with MiXCR version 2.1.1. Normalisation of gene usage, clonotype sharing and MAIT/NKT TCR abundance was achieved by analysing the top 1000, 10 000 and 20 000 clonotypes per sample. Diversity was computed as the inverse Simpson index with the vegan R package after downsampling to 27 000 UMIs. Paired Mann-Whitney U tests were applied to discordant twin pairs, with Benjamini-Hochberg correction for multiple testing. The reads were reprocessed in TCRdb, with one entry per CDR3 protein sequence and no accompanying DNA. These V and J calls originate from TCRdb's pipeline instead of the authors' own analysis. The sample table gives fewer than 110,000 distinct CDR3 sequences. 1.9% of the sample lies in the top ten.

Recombination connected TRBV5-1 to TRBJ2-7; the D call from TCRdb, TRBD1, cannot be confirmed without DNA. Sample: blood. The receptor comes from a human donor with ulcerative colitis or Crohn's disease, or a healthy co-twin of an affected twin (not recorded which). CDR3 region: CATRVHPRYEQYF.